The source of this T cell receptor (beta chain) is a study of tumor-infiltrating lymphocytes in primary liver carcinoma. RNA was extracted from whole blood without cell sorting, alongside germline DNA. The patients lived with chronic HBV infection and had not yet received any treatment. Roughly 4 milliliters of peripheral blood were collected before surgery. Germline V gene sequence: CDR1 WNHNN, CDR2 SYGVQD (reference sequence). The CDR3 has 14 residues. J lost 2 bases, V lost 6 bases, and 4 bases had no gene match. Regarding this clonotype: Its specificity is unknown.

A primer in the constant region served to generate TCR beta cDNA from 500 ng of total RNA. Three rounds of nested multiplex PCR with slightly modified ARM-PCR produced TCR beta libraries. Amplification in the first two PCR rounds was performed using TRBV1-TRBV30 forward primers and a C-beta reverse primer for 10 cycles each. TCRdb recomputed calls from the multiplex PCR reads with MiXCR, one row per CDR3 protein. Of 180,000 or so distinct CDR3 sequences in the sample, approximately 60% are singletons; the top ten hold under 75%. Study results and caveats: The overlap of tumor-adjacent and tumor-blood pairs was smaller than that of tumor region pairs.

The clonotype comes from a man aged 40-55 years with primary liver carcinoma and hepatitis B virus infection. Sequenced material: peripheral blood. The V call is TRBV10-1, the J call TRBJ2-7, with 10 positions matching TRBD2. The CDR3 reads CASSSGTSAYEQYF. The CDR3 nucleotides are TGCGCCAGCAGCTCCGGGACTAGCGCCTACGAGCAGTACTTC.